This is a list of T cell receptor beta chains from one sample in a study of CD8+ T cells in alopecia areata. Only in-frame clones appear in the TCRdb table, and some are missing; sequencing was by immunoSEQ multiplex PCR. The data hold 220,000 or so clones, with around 62% observed a single time. The sample consisted of CD4+ T cells sorted from blood, taken at week 0. The receptor source for this set is a human donor with alopecia areata. Each CDR3 is given with its conserved first and last residue. Each record gives: V gene, J gene, CDR3 protein.

>TRBV4-1|TRBJ2-5
CASSQDSWGRLEEQYF
>TRBV29-1|TRBJ2-1
CSAVRALNEQFF
>TRBV29-1|TRBJ1-2
CSVVGAVTGINYGYTF
>TRBV5-1|TRBJ1-2
CASSLGARGGTSGYTF
>TRBV30|TRBJ2-5
CAWSGSAETQYF
>TRBV6-1|TRBJ2-1
CASTVTSWREQFF
>TRBV6-1|TRBJ1-1
CASIGTDTEAFF
>TRBV5-4|TRBJ1-4
CASSLGWSGTAEKLFF
>TRBV30|TRBJ1-1
CAWRAGMGTEAFF
>TRBV5-1|TRBJ1-2
CASSPLGDRGLPNYGYTF
>TRBV5-4|TRBJ1-1
CASSPAGESYTEAFF
>TRBV6-5|TRBJ1-1
CASIWGRTGAGEAFF
>TRBV7-9|TRBJ2-4
CASREGNIQYF
>TRBV7-2|TRBJ1-5
CASSPSLISNQPQHF
>TRBV5-1|TRBJ1-2
CANSPRDAQTMGYTF
>TRBV7-2|TRBJ2-7
CASSLTLPEQYF
>TRBV7-2|TRBJ1-5
CAASGTGGAWGNQPQHF
>TRBV30|TRBJ1-1
CAWSIRGTEAFF
>TRBV30|TRBJ1-2
CAWSPTRYVGYTF
>TRBV30|TRBJ1-2
CACAPPGRTAFGYTF
>TRBV7-8|TRBJ1-5
CASSLVGFEEQPQHF
>TRBV5-1|TRBJ2-7
CASTTGSSYEQYF
>TRBV7-7|TRBJ2-5
CASSLAGTRLETQYF
>TRBV18|TRBJ2-7
CASSPQQGADREQYF
>TRBV23-1|TRBJ1-3
CASSQSDAQSRHTIYF
>TRBV7-2|TRBJ2-7
CASSFERGAYEQYF
>TRBV14|TRBJ1-5
CASSQWGPDSNQPQHF
>TRBV11-2|TRBJ2-2
CASSLRDRGVLGELFF
>TRBV30|TRBJ1-1
CAWTTRLNTEAFF
>TRBV7-3|TRBJ1-2
CASSPGMGYGYTF
>TRBV6-1|TRBJ2-7
CASSPYTGGLHEQYF
>TRBV6-5|TRBJ1-2
CASSQGDRPYGYTF
>TRBV19|TRBJ2-5
CASSPNRIQETQYF
>TRBV29-1|TRBJ1-1
CSVEDHRGQNTEAFF
>TRBV4-1|TRBJ1-4
CASSQAGGGEKLFF
>TRBV30|TRBJ1-6
CAWGDFSNSPLHF
>TRBV5-4|TRBJ2-1
CASSRLGGRYEQFF